This entry concerns a single T cell receptor beta chain. Its specificity is unknown. The data are from a study of cytomegalovirus exposure and HLA in healthy donors. Study outcomes and limitations: Earlier findings revealed that most TCR beta V segments proved productive either about 90% or about 30% of the time.

V shed 6 bases and J shed 6 bases, with 17 bases lying between them. Germline V lookup: CDR1 ENHRY, CDR2 SYGVKD. The CDR3 covers 14 residues. The PCR made use of 60 Vbeta and 13 Jbeta primers. The repertoire was sequenced with immunoSEQ multiplex PCR; TCRdb's copy has only in-frame clones and lacks some. The sample has 65,000 or so clones; about 80% are singletons. Sampled while nominally healthy, donors likely had unrecorded immune exposures. This TCR derives from a middle-aged woman in good health and CMV-seropositive. The sample was PBMCs. The chain uses TRBV10-3 and TRBJ1-1; tentatively, D is TRBD1 (5 bases). The CDR3 is CAIRAETVNSEAFF. The CDR3 DNA is TGTGCCATCAGGGCGGAGACAGTCAACTCTGAAGCTTTCTTT.